This T cell receptor beta chain came from a study of CD8 T cells in Susac syndrome (dated by TCRdb to about 2019). Some background on the complete study: Of the Susac syndrome patients who were sequenced, fewer than ten were in clinical remission while about 6 had clinically active disease. At blood withdrawal, Susac syndrome patients were therapy-naive, treated with corticosteroids (with IVIg additionally given to some), or treated with IVIg alone. The study used repertoire sequencing to test whether antigen drove CD8+ T cell activation and differentiation in Susac syndrome.

RNA was extracted using the RNeasy kit, and roughly 0.45 to 1 ug of the RNA was reverse transcribed with random hexamers. The immunoSEQ multiplex PCR assay, covering 54 Vbeta and 13 Jbeta segments, was used to amplify TCR beta CDR3 regions. Bias from PCR amplification was corrected by using a synthetic template baseline for primer optimization and for computational correction. On the study's bioinformatics: Only productive sequences were kept, with reads annotated to V, D and J genes according to IMGT and analyzed in immunoSEQ Analyzer. Clonality was computed as one minus Shannon entropy normalized by log2 of the number of productive unique sequences. For each patient and control, public and private clones were evaluated within the 100 most prevalent clones. A clone was defined as Susac-specific if it was absent from the healthy and MS cohorts, from about a thousand published viral clones and from other ImmuneACCESS disease sequences. TCRdb reworked the public reads: Q25 trimming with fastp, MiXCR clone assembly, productive beta chains retained. Rows are unified per CDR3 protein, each entry keeping the most common DNA and genes. TCRdb, not the authors, supplied the V and J calls. This sample holds about 180,000 distinct CDR3 sequences; roughly 94% were observed only once. The ten largest clones take up approximately 0.099% of the sample.

Peripheral blood CD8+ and CD4+ T cells from healthy donors, Susac syndrome patients and multiple sclerosis patients were profiled using high-throughput TCR beta sequencing. Recently defined diagnostic criteria for definite or probable disease were met by the Susac syndrome patients. Bulk CD8+ and CD4+ T cells were purified magnetically by negative isolation, whereas CD8+ TEMRA cells were enriched by FACS. Blood was collected in EDTA tubes and processed within 24 hours, with PBMCs isolated through density gradient centrifugation. PBMCs intended for TCR sequencing were cryopreserved in liquid nitrogen and thawed later in a water bath at 37 degrees C. Purity of sorted or isolated CD4+, CD8+ and CD8+ TEMRA cells was at least 90%. Note on this clonotype: Its antigen specificity is not known. The record has no base qualities; no much larger clone is one base away.

Overall study results and their limits: The study acknowledged that relatively few individuals were included in the TCR sequencing and HLA analysis. No clonal expansion was detected in the CD4+ T cell repertoire of Susac syndrome patients.

V sheds 3 bases and J sheds 4 bases, leaving 18 bases between their ends. The CDR3, from cysteine to phenylalanine, totals 15 residues. Only the CDR3 part of the read is kept: 45 bases, read in frame from the first base. The germline V gene (reference sequence) supplies CDR1 DFQATT and CDR2 SNEGSKA. The chain links TRBV20-1 with TRBJ1-2; TRBD1 is possibly the D segment (6 matching bases). Material for sequencing was CD4+ T cells from PBMCs. The source of this sequence is a human donor with Susac syndrome. The CDR3 region has the sequence CSASQGSGGSYGYTF. The nucleotide sequence reads as follows: TGCAGTGCTAGCCAGGGGTCGGGAGGAAGCTATGGCTACACCTTC.